The 26 T cell receptor beta chains reported below all come from one sample, sequenced in a study of shared clonotypes between healthy human individuals. Method: immunoSEQ multiplex PCR; TCRdb's copy keeps in-frame clones and lacks some. The sample includes fewer than 600,000 clones, more than 65% of them seen just once. Sequenced input: PBMCs. Every receptor here comes from a woman aged 40 to 50 in good health. Some clones in this sample may be carry-over from other donors' samples.

The chain has TRBV7-2 and TRBJ1-5, with 8 bases aligning to TRBD1. The CDR3 has 13 amino acids. CDR1 is SGHTA and CDR2 is FQGNSA in the germline V gene. With 5 bases clipped from V and 6 bases from J, the junction kept 3 bases outside the gene matches. CDR3 DNA: TGTGCCAGCAGCCATGACAGGGGTCAGCCCCAGCATTTT. This codes for CASSHDRGQPQHF.

This clone has just a few counts. The chain links TRBV5-5 to TRBJ2-5; TRBD2 is a possible D gene (5 bases). This CDR3 is 16 amino acids long. Per germline, CDR1 SGHKS and CDR2 YYEKEE (reference sequence). V lost 1 base to trimming and J lost 2 bases, with 15 bases between them. CDR3 nucleotides: TGTGCCAGCAGCTTGTCGGGGTCGGTCCTTCAAGAGACCCAGTACTTC. It codes for CASSLSGSVLQETQYF.

This sequence joins TRBV6-1 and TRBJ2-3, with 9 bases matching TRBD1. From germline, CDR1 is MNHNS and CDR2 SASEGT. There are 15 residues in the CDR3. The V and J ends lost 2 bases and 5 bases, in that order; junction bases with no gene match: 5. The chain's CDR3 is CASSEWTGAGDTQYF. The CDR3 DNA reads TGTGCCAGCAGTGAATGGACAGGGGCAGGAGATACGCAGTATTTT.

V usage is TRBV19 and J usage is TRBJ2-1, with 16 bases fitting TRBD2. The germline V gene has CDR1 LNHDA and CDR2 SQIVND (reference sequence). V lost 8 bases and J lost 0; bases outside the gene matches: 4. The CDR3 spans 17 residues. CDR3 region: CASGGLAGGRSYNEQFF. The DNA of the CDR3 is TGTGCCAGTGGGGGACTAGCGGGAGGGCGCTCCTACAATGAGCAGTTCTTC.

This clone was recorded only once. The sample has other DNA sequences that encode this CDR3 too. The chain joins TRBV10-3 to TRBJ1-1, with D hard to call. V lost 0 bases, J lost 7 bases, and 6 bases lay in between. The CDR3 sequence is 12 residues long. The germline CDR1 and CDR2 sequences are ENHRY and SYGVKD. The CDR3 is CAISESAGEAFF. In DNA, the CDR3 is TGTGCCATCAGTGAGTCGGCAGGTGAAGCTTTCTTT.

The chain links TRBV10-3 to TRBJ2-7; TRBD2 matches at 13 bases. J gave up 7 bases and V 0 bases, and 3 bases lay outside the gene matches. Per the germline V gene, CDR1 is ENHRY and CDR2 is SYGVKD. CDR3 length equals 15 residues. In DNA, the CDR3 is TGTGCCATCAGTGAGTCCGCGACTAGCGGGAGGGAGCAGTACTTC. As protein: CAISESATSGREQYF.

The V gene is TRBV2, the J gene TRBJ1-5; no reliable D call. The V end lost 7 bases, the J end lost 7 bases, and 11 bases lay between the germline ends. The CDR3 consists of 12 residues. CDR1 is SNHLY and CDR2 is FYNNEI in the germline V gene. The CDR3 sequence: CASNVREQPQHF. As DNA, the CDR3 is TGTGCCAGCAACGTTAGGGAGCAGCCCCAGCATTTT.

This chain joins TRBV6-1 and TRBJ1-4; the D is unclear. This CDR3 comprises 14 residues. Germline V gene sequence: CDR1 MNHNS, CDR2 SASEGT. The ends were cut back, 2 bases at V and 7 bases at J, with 11 bases in the middle. This chain's CDR3 is CASSEKIGSEKLFF. CDR3 in DNA: TGTGCCAGCAGTGAAAAGATAGGGAGTGAAAAACTGTTTTTT.

V gene TRBV19 combines with J gene TRBJ1-3; 8 bases fit TRBD1. J gave up 7 bases and V 6 bases, and 11 bases lay outside the gene matches. Germline V lookup: CDR1 LNHDA, CDR2 SQIVND (reference sequence). The CDR3 runs 15 residues. The CDR3 protein is CASSQDRVPDNTIYF. CDR3 nucleotides: TGTGCCAGTAGCCAGGACAGGGTGCCGGACAACACCATATATTTT. Together with reference TRBV19 and TRBJ1-3, the CDR3 gives the full variable domain: DGGITQSPKYLFRKEGQNVTLSCEQNLNHDAMYWYRQDPGQGLRLIYYSQIVNDFQKGDIAEGYSVSREKKESFPLTVTSAQKNPTAFYLCASSQDRVPDNTIYFGEGSWLTVV.

CDR3 sequence reads: CASSPGGFTGELFF. In nucleotides, the CDR3 is TGTGCCAGCAGCCCAGGGGGCTTCACCGGGGAGCTGTTTTTT. The gene calls are TRBV5-4 and TRBJ2-2; 8 bases are a match to TRBD1. V lost 4 bases, J lost 4 bases, and 3 bases stayed unmatched. CDR3 length equals 14 residues. CDR1 is SGHNT and CDR2 is YYREEE in the germline V gene (reference sequence).

The chain carries TRBV7-9 and TRBJ1-2; unclear D gene. V was trimmed by 5 bases and J by 2 bases, leaving 15 bases between them. CDR3 length: 15 amino acids. CDR1 and CDR2 from the germline V gene are SEHNR and FQNEAQ (reference sequence). The CDR3 sequence is CASSPLPRRNYGYTF. Written as DNA, the CDR3 is TGTGCCAGCAGCCCTCTTCCGAGGAGGAACTATGGCTACACCTTC.

The rearrangement joins TRBV19 to TRBJ2-2, with 7 bases identical to TRBD1. V shed 7 bases, J shed 2 bases, and the junction held 7 bases outside the gene matches. Germline V gene data show CDR1 as LNHDA and CDR2 as SQIVND (reference sequence). CDR3 length: 15 amino acids. CDR3 coding DNA: TGTGCCAGTAAGACCGGGACAGATAACACCGGGGAGCTGTTTTTT. Protein: CASKTGTDNTGELFF.

The chain combines TRBV28 with TRBJ2-5; 7 bases map to TRBD1. CDR3 size: 13 residues. The germline gives CDR1 MDHEN, CDR2 SYDVKM. The V segment lost 3 bases and the J segment 5 bases; nucleotides outside the gene matches: 3. The CDR3 spells CASSFGRGETQYF. The CDR3 DNA reads TGTGCCAGCAGTTTTGGCAGGGGGGAGACCCAGTACTTC. Combining the CDR3 with reference TRBV28 and TRBJ2-5 gives the whole variable domain DVKVTQSSRYLVKRTGEKVFLECVQDMDHENMFWYRQDPGLGLRLIYFSYDVKMKEKGDIPEGYSVSREKKERFSLILESASTNQTSMYLCASSFGRGETQYFGPGTRLLVL.

J is TRBJ2-1 and V is TRBV10-3; D unresolved. The germline CDR1 and CDR2 sequences are ENHRY and SYGVKD. V lost 0 bases and J lost 5, with 8 bases in between. This CDR3 spans 14 amino acids. The CDR3 spells CAISESYSHNEQFF. The DNA for the CDR3 is TGTGCCATCAGTGAGTCCTACTCGCACAATGAGCAGTTCTTC.

V is TRBV29-1 and J is TRBJ2-3, with a possible D match to TRBD2 (5 bases). The germline V gene has CDR1 SQVTM and CDR2 ANQGSEA. Trimming removed 7 bases at V and 6 bases at J, with 8 bases between. This CDR3 is 10 amino acids long. The CDR3 sequence is CSAGGDTQYF. The CDR3 DNA follows: TGCAGCGCGGGCGGGGATACGCAGTATTTT.

Comment on this clone: Other DNA sequences in the same sample also yield this CDR3. The chain combines TRBV18 with TRBJ2-5; possibly TRBD2 for D (5 bases). Germline CDR1 reads KGHSH; CDR2 reads LQKENI. The CDR3 contains 13 residues. Trimming cost V 3 bases and J 4 bases, with 9 bases left between them. CDR3 in amino acids: CASSPDAGETQYF. The CDR3 DNA sequence: TGTGCCAGCTCACCGGACGCGGGAGAGACCCAGTACTTC.

The genes are TRBV14 and TRBJ2-7; maybe TRBD2 (5 bases). The CDR3 is 13 amino acids. V shed 4 bases and J shed 6 bases, with 13 bases lying between them. Germline V gene sequence: CDR1 SGHDN, CDR2 FVKESK. CDR3 bases: TGTGCCAGCAGCCCAAGGACTCTGGGCGAGCAGTACTTC. Its translation: CASSPRTLGEQYF.

This rearrangement joins TRBV5-1 to TRBJ2-7, with 14 bases aligning to TRBD2. CDR3 size: 21 residues. Germline assignment: CDR1 SGHRS and CDR2 YFSETQ. Unmatched junction bases numbered 15, after V lost 0 bases and J lost 1 base. The CDR3 reads CASSLGLLPGLAGVVSYEQYF. CDR3 sequence (DNA): TGCGCCAGCAGCTTGGGTCTACTTCCGGGACTAGCGGGAGTAGTGTCCTACGAGCAGTACTTC.

The chain employs TRBV11-2 and TRBJ1-4; D not resolved. CDR3 length: 14 residues. CDR1 and CDR2 from the germline V gene are SGHAT and FQNNGV. V lost 1 base to trimming and J lost 4 bases, with 7 bases between them. CDR3 protein: CASSLGQNNEKLFF. CDR3 bases: TGTGCCAGCAGCTTAGGTCAGAATAATGAAAAACTGTTTTTT.

The chain uses TRBV27 and TRBJ1-2, with 7 bases aligning to TRBD1. The CDR3 has 15 residues. J gave up 4 bases and V 3 bases, and 8 bases lay outside the gene matches. Germline-derived CDR1 and CDR2 are MNHEY and SMNVEV (reference sequence). The CDR3 coding sequence is TGTGCCAGCAGTTTCAGGACAGGCCGCGGCTATGGCTACACCTTC. Its translation: CASSFRTGRGYGYTF.

The chain combines TRBV29-1 with TRBJ1-1; the D is unclear. CDR1 SQVTM and CDR2 ANQGSEA come from the germline V gene. V was shortened by 5 bases and J by 1 base, with 8 bases between the two germline ends. The CDR3 loop spans 12 amino acids. As DNA, the CDR3 is TGCAGCGTTAGTGAGGGGAACACTGAAGCTTTCTTT. Translation: CSVSEGNTEAFF. Complete variable domain (other parts from reference TRBV29-1 and TRBJ1-1): SAVISQKPSRDICQRGTSLTIQCQVDSQVTMMFWYRQQPGQSLTLIATANQGSEATYESGFVIDKFPISRPNLTFSTLTVSNMSPEDSSIYLCSVSEGNTEAFFGQGTRLTVV.

This clone has more than one count but fewer than ten. The CDR3 DNA is TGTGCCAGCGGTCAGCCAAAAAATCAGCCCCAGCATTTT. Protein: CASGQPKNQPQHF. This chain uses TRBV5-8 with TRBJ1-5; D unresolved. Germline-derived CDR1 and CDR2 are SGHTS and YDEGEE. The CDR3 runs 13 residues. V lost 7 bases and J 4 bases, leaving 12 bases between the germline ends.

This chain uses TRBV5-4 with TRBJ2-5, with unresolved D. The CDR3 runs 11 residues. V was trimmed by 6 bases and J by 1 base, leaving 4 bases between them. Germline V gene lookup returns CDR1 SGHNT and CDR2 YYREEE (reference sequence). The CDR3 DNA reads TGTGCCAGCACGTTCCAAGAGACCCAGTACTTC. Translated: CASTFQETQYF. Full variable domain (remainder filled in from reference TRBV5-4 and TRBJ2-5): ETGVTQSPTHLIKTRGQQVTLRCSSQSGHNTVSWYQQALGQGPQFIFQYYREEENGRGNFPPRFSGLQFPNYSSELNVNALELDDSALYLCASTFQETQYFGPGTRLLVL.

Turning to this clone: The germline gene is not matched at one end of the junction; a read error may be the cause. The CDR3 sequence: CASSLNQGRVAF. DNA of the CDR3: TGTGCCAGCAGCTTGAATCAGGGAAGGGTCGCCTTC. The chain couples TRBV5-6 to TRBJ1-2; weak D call: TRBD1 (5 bases). CDR1 and CDR2 (germline): SGHDT, YYEEEE. CDR3 length equals 12 residues. Complete variable domain (other parts from reference TRBV5-6 and TRBJ1-2): DAGVTQSPTHLIKTRGQQVTLRCSPKSGHDTVSWYQQALGQGPQFIFQYYEEEERQRGNFPDRFSGHQFPNYSSELNVNALLLGDSALYLCASSLNQGRVAFGSGTRLTVV.

The rearrangement links TRBV27 to TRBJ2-1; 10 bases match TRBD2. The CDR3 has 16 amino acids. V was pared by 0 bases and J by 6 bases, with 5 bases of the junction left unmatched. The germline V gene encodes CDR1 MNHEY and CDR2 SMNVEV (reference sequence). The chain's CDR3 is CASSLSLAGVGNEQFF. The DNA for the CDR3 is TGTGCCAGCAGTTTATCCCTAGCGGGAGTTGGCAATGAGCAGTTCTTC.

The sample holds a few counts of this clone. The chain is built from TRBV19 and TRBJ2-3; D remains ambiguous. The CDR3 spans 13 residues. Germline CDR1 reads LNHDA; CDR2 reads SQIVND (reference sequence). Trimming left V 5 bases short and J 3 bases short, with 9 bases between. The CDR3: CASSPPATDTQYF. Here the CDR3 DNA reads TGTGCCAGTAGTCCACCAGCGACAGATACGCAGTATTTT.